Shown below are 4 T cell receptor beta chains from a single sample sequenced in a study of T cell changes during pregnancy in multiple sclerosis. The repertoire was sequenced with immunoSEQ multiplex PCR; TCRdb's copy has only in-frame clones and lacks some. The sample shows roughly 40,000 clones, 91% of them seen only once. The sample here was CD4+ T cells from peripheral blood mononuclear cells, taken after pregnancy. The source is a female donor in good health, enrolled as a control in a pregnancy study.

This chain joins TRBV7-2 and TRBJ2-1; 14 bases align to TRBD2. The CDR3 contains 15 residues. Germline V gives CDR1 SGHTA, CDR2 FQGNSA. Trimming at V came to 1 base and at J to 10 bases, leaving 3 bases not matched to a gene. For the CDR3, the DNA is TGTGCCAGCAGCTTAGGAGGACTAGCGGGGGGAGAGCAGTTCTTC. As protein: CASSLGGLAGGEQFF. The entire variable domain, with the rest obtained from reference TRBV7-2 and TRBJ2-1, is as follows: GAGVSQSPSNKVTEKGKDVELRCDPISGHTALYWYRQSLGQGLEFLIYFQGNSAPDKSGLPSDRFSAERTGGSVSTLTIQRTQQEDSAVYLCASSLGGLAGGEQFFGPGTRLTVL.

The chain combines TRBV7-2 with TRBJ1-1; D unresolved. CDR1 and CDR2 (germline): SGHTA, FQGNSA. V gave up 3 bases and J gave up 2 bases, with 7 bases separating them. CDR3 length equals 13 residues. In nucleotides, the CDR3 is TGTGCCAGCAGCTTCAGGCCAAACACTGAAGCTTTCTTT. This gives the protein CASSFRPNTEAFF.

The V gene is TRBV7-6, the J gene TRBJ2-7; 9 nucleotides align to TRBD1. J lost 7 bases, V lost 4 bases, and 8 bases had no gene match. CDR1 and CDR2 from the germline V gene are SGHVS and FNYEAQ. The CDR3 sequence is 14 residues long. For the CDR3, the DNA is TGTGCCAGCAGCTCGACCGGGACAGGGAGTGAGCAGTACTTC. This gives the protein CASSSTGTGSEQYF.

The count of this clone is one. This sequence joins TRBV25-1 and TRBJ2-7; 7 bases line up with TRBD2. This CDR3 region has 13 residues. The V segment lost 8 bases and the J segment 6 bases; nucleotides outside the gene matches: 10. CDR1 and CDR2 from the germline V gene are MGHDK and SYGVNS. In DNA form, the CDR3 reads TGTGCCAGCCACCAGGCGGGAGAGGCCGAGCAGTACTTC. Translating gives CASHQAGEAEQYF.